This T cell receptor beta chain stems from a study of cytomegalovirus exposure and HLA in healthy donors. In the PCR, 60 Vbeta and 13 Jbeta primers were used. The repertoire was sequenced with immunoSEQ multiplex PCR; TCRdb's copy has only in-frame clones and lacks some. The sample includes fewer than 250,000 clones, approximately 80% of them seen just once. Study-wide results and caveats: Later work associated 16,951 TCR beta sequences with HLA alleles at 0.05 false discovery rate. Cytomegalovirus association was listed for 164 TCR beta chains. For cytomegalovirus status, the classifier reportedly gave diagnoses with high specificity and sensitivity.

Worth noting for this clone: Its cognate antigen is unknown.

Donors were ostensibly healthy at sampling, although undocumented immune exposures were probable. The sample taken for sequencing was PBMCs. The sequence was collected from a girl aged 5-17 years in good health and CMV-seronegative.

CDR3 sequence reads: CASSTGVNQETQYF. The DNA of the CDR3 is TGTGCCAGCAGCACCGGGGTGAACCAAGAGACCCAGTACTTC. The genes are TRBV5-5 and TRBJ2-5; TRBD2 is a possible D gene (5 bases). The CDR3 has 14 amino acids. V lost 4 bases, J lost 0 bases, and 10 bases lay in between. Per germline, CDR1 SGHKS and CDR2 YYEKEE (reference sequence).